The 29 T cell receptor beta chains reported below all come from one sample, sequenced in a study of T cells in Graves' hyperthyroidism and ophthalmopathy. TCR beta CDR3 regions were amplified from RNA transcripts. During a first-round RT-PCR of the TCR CDR3, the HTBI primer set was used. A single record per CDR3 protein comes from TCRdb applying MiXCR to the multiplex PCR reads. The table has hundreds of thousands of distinct CDR3 sequences, around 16% seen once. Input material: blood. The source is a woman between 18 and 29 years old with Graves' hyperthyroidism.

The table lists this clonotype with many counts. The genes are TRBV5-1 and TRBJ1-1, with TRBD1 matching over 7 bases. CDR3 length equals 15 residues. V lost 4 bases, J lost 3 bases, and 9 bases stayed unmatched. Germline loops: CDR1 SGHRS, CDR2 YFSETQ. As DNA, the CDR3 is TGCGCCAGCAGCCTAGACGGAGGGGGCGACACTGAAGCTTTCTTT. Its translation is CASSLDGGGDTEAFF.

Ten or more counts support this clonotype. The chain is built from TRBV20-1 and TRBJ1-1; possible D gene TRBD1, 6 bases. CDR3 length: 11 residues. Trimming took 2 bases from V and 5 from J, leaving 6 bases between them. Germline lookup yields CDR1 DFQATT and CDR2 SNEGSKA (reference sequence). CDR3 sequence reads: CSARTGTEAFF. Here the CDR3 DNA reads TGCAGTGCTAGAACAGGGACTGAAGCTTTCTTT.

This chain uses TRBV30 with TRBJ1-2; 10 bases agree with TRBD1. The CDR3 runs 16 residues. Germline assignment: CDR1 GTSNPN and CDR2 SVGIG (reference sequence). The trim removed 3 bases at V and 6 bases at J, leaving 13 bases unmatched. CDR3 coding DNA: TGTGCCTGGAGAGGAGACAGGGGGCGCCGGTATGATGGCTACACCTTC. This codes for CAWRGDRGRRYDGYTF.

In this sample, this clonotype turned up a few times. A much larger clone differs from this one at a single base, so this may be a read error. The J gene is TRBJ2-5, the V gene TRBV29-1, with no clear D. The germline V and J ends were trimmed by 7 bases and 5 bases, with 8 bases remaining between them. There are 10 residues in the CDR3. Germline V lookup: CDR1 SQVTM, CDR2 ANQGSEA. The CDR3 nucleotides read TGCAGCGCCGACGGGGAGACCCAGTACTTC. Translating it yields CSADGETQYF.

This clonotype was observed many times. V gene TRBV5-1 combines with J gene TRBJ2-5; TRBD1 or TRBD2 may be the D gene (5 bases each). V gave up 4 bases and J gave up 2 bases, with 12 bases separating them. The length of the CDR3 is 14 residues. The germline gives CDR1 SGHRS, CDR2 YFSETQ. CDR3 sequence (DNA): TGCGCCAGCAGCGTGGGACGCCCACAAGAGACCCAGTACTTC. It is translated as CASSVGRPQETQYF.

This clonotype turned up a few times. The CDR3 here is CSAESRGTEAFF. CDR3 DNA: TGCAGTGCAGAATCACGGGGGACTGAAGCTTTCTTT. V and J are TRBV20-1 and TRBJ1-1, with D possibly TRBD1 on 5 matching bases. CDR1 is DFQATT and CDR2 is SNEGSKA in the germline V gene (reference sequence). This CDR3 has 12 residues. V was trimmed by 6 bases and J by 5 bases, leaving 13 bases between them.

This clonotype was observed at least ten times. This chain links TRBV3-1 with TRBJ2-1; 8 positions match TRBD2. The germline CDR1 and CDR2 sequences are LGHDT and YNNKEL (reference sequence). V trimming: 5 bases; J trimming: 8 bases; junction bases outside the gene matches: 11. This CDR3 spans 15 amino acids. This CDR3 reads CASSYGLAGRDEQFF. The CDR3 nucleotides read TGTGCCAGCAGCTACGGACTAGCCGGCCGTGATGAGCAGTTCTTC.

This clonotype was seen more than once but under ten times. The V and J genes are TRBV7-2 and TRBJ2-1; no clear D. Germline V gene lookup returns CDR1 SGHTA and CDR2 FQGNSA. Trimming removed 3 bases at V and 5 bases at J, with 8 bases between. The CDR3 sequence is 13 residues long. This chain's CDR3 is CASSFNGDNEQFF. CDR3 DNA: TGTGCCAGCAGCTTTAATGGGGACAATGAGCAGTTCTTC.

V is TRBV6-2 or TRBV6-3 and J is TRBJ1-1, with 8 bases matching TRBD1. The length of the CDR3 is 16 residues. V shed 5 bases, J shed 1 base, and the junction held 9 bases outside the gene matches. CDR1 MNHEY and CDR2 SVGEGT come from the germline V gene. CDR3 sequence (DNA): TGTGCCAGCAGTCCCGGGGACAGGATAACGAACACTGAAGCTTTCTTT. Protein product: CASSPGDRITNTEAFF.

This clonotype has at least ten counts. The genes are TRBV20-1 and TRBJ2-5, with D perhaps matching TRBD2 (5 bases). Germline CDR1 and CDR2: DFQATT and SNEGSKA (reference sequence). V was pared by 1 base and J by 4 bases, with 7 bases between. The CDR3 is made up of 12 amino acids. This chain's CDR3 is CSARGGLETQYF. DNA for the CDR3: TGCAGTGCTAGAGGAGGGTTAGAGACCCAGTACTTC.

The chain uses TRBV19 and TRBJ2-3, with 14 positions matching TRBD2. V gave up 6 bases and J gave up 7 bases; unmatched junction bases: 9. Germline V lookup: CDR1 LNHDA, CDR2 SQIVND (reference sequence). CDR3 size: 16 residues. CDR3 sequence: CASSGLAGGRSNTQYF. CDR3 sequence (DNA): TGTGCCAGTAGCGGACTAGCGGGAGGACGCTCAAATACGCAGTATTTT.

V and J are TRBV18 and TRBJ1-1; 9 bases are a match to TRBD1. The germline V gene encodes CDR1 KGHSH and CDR2 LQKENI. The length of the CDR3 is 16 residues. V lost 3 bases, J lost 5 bases, and 10 bases stayed unmatched. For the CDR3, the DNA is TGTGCCAGCTCACCCGGGGACAGGGTGTTTTGGACTGAAGCTTTCTTT. Its translation is CASSPGDRVFWTEAFF.

This clonotype was detected ten times or more. V gene TRBV20-1 combines with J gene TRBJ2-5, with TRBD2 matching 8 bases. The CDR3 spans 12 residues. J gave up 9 bases and V 4 bases, and 7 bases lay outside the gene matches. Germline CDR1 and CDR2: DFQATT and SNEGSKA (reference sequence). As DNA, the CDR3 is TGCAGTGCTACGCACACCGGGGGGGCCCAGTACTTC. Translating gives CSATHTGGAQYF.

J is TRBJ2-3 and V is TRBV6-1; the match to TRBD1 covers 9 bases. In germline, CDR1 is MNHNS, CDR2 SASEGT. The CDR3 covers 16 residues. V lost 6 bases to trimming and J lost 2 bases; unmatched junction nucleotides: 9. In DNA form, the CDR3 reads TGTGCCAGCAGAGCACAGGGGGCGCATTCCACAGATACGCAGTATTTT. This encodes CASRAQGAHSTDTQYF.

This clonotype occurred many times. The chain links TRBV20-1 to TRBJ2-7, with 7 bases identical to TRBD1. The CDR3 length is 15 residues. CDR1 and CDR2 from the germline V gene are DFQATT and SNEGSKA (reference sequence). The J segment lost 2 bases and the V segment lost 2 bases, leaving 9 bases of the junction unmatched. As DNA, the CDR3 is TGCAGTGCTAGAACCCGACGACAGGGACCCTACGAGCAGTACTTC. Amino acids: CSARTRRQGPYEQYF.

This clonotype was recorded a few times. This sequence joins TRBV6-5 and TRBJ2-1, with TRBD2 matching 11 bases. The CDR3 length is 15 residues. CDR1 is MNHEY, CDR2 SVGAGI, per germline. Trimming at V came to 2 bases and at J to 7 bases, leaving 4 bases not matched to a gene. The CDR3 nucleotides are TGTGCCAGCAGTTACGGGACTAGCGGCGTAAATGAGCAGTTCTTC. The encoded protein is CASSYGTSGVNEQFF.

Ten or more counts support this clonotype. This chain connects TRBV12-3 or TRBV12-4 to TRBJ1-1; D not certain. Trimming removed 0 bases at V and 1 base at J, with 9 bases between. The CDR3 runs to 15 residues. CDR3 protein: CASSLAPTANTEAFF. The CDR3 nucleotides read TGTGCCAGCAGTTTAGCGCCGACGGCGAACACTGAAGCTTTCTTT.

This clonotype was detected ten times or more. The CDR3 coding sequence is TGTGCCAGCAGTTTGACAGGGATGAACACTGAAGCTTTCTTT. This encodes CASSLTGMNTEAFF. V is TRBV12-3 or TRBV12-4 and J is TRBJ1-1; TRBD1 matches 7 bases. V was pared by 3 bases and J by 0 bases, with 1 base of the junction left unmatched. This CDR3 has 14 amino acids.

This clonotype was found a few times. The chain has TRBV5-1 and TRBJ2-7, with TRBD1 matching over 9 bases. The CDR3 loop spans 14 amino acids. The germline V gene encodes CDR1 SGHRS and CDR2 YFSETQ. The V gene end was trimmed by 7 bases and the J gene end by 5 bases; junction bases not matched to a gene: 10. CDR3 coding DNA: TGCGCCAGCGGCGTAGGGGACAGGGTCAACGAGCAGTACTTC. Its protein is CASGVGDRVNEQYF.

The chain has TRBV27 and TRBJ2-5; 7 bases are a match to TRBD1. The CDR3 contains 14 residues. The V segment lost 1 base and the J segment 4 bases; nucleotides outside the gene matches: 3. Germline V gene lookup returns CDR1 MNHEY and CDR2 SMNVEV (reference sequence). In DNA, the CDR3 is TGTGCCAGCAGTTTATTCGACAGGGCAGAGACCCAGTACTTC. Amino acid sequence: CASSLFDRAETQYF.

The chain combines TRBV7-9 with TRBJ1-2; 10 positions agree with TRBD1. The CDR3 length is 16 residues. The V and J ends lost 1 base and 4 bases, in that order; junction bases with no gene match: 6. Germline values: CDR1 SEHNR, CDR2 FQNEAQ (reference sequence). CDR3 residues: CASSLVSGTGVYGYTF. As DNA, the CDR3 is TGTGCCAGCAGCTTAGTTTCAGGGACAGGGGTCTATGGCTACACCTTC.

This clonotype was counted ten times or more. This chain links TRBV5-1 with TRBJ2-1, with 8 bases aligning to TRBD2. The trim removed 5 bases at V and 1 base at J, leaving 2 bases unmatched. This CDR3 has 14 amino acids. Germline V gene data show CDR1 as SGHRS and CDR2 as YFSETQ. DNA for the CDR3: TGCGCCAGCAGACGGGAGGGTTCCTACAATGAGCAGTTCTTC. The encoded protein is CASRREGSYNEQFF. Complete variable domain (other parts from reference TRBV5-1 and TRBJ2-1): KAGVTQTPRYLIKTRGQQVTLSCSPISGHRSVSWYQQTPGQGLQFLFEYFSETQRNKGNFPGRFSGRQFSNSRSEMNVSTLELGDSALYLCASRREGSYNEQFFGPGTRLTVL.

This clonotype was counted many times. The genes are TRBV5-1 and TRBJ2-1; 9 nucleotides align to TRBD1. This CDR3 region has 15 residues. The V gene end was trimmed by 0 bases and the J gene end by 9 bases; junction bases not matched to a gene: 7. Germline CDR1 is SGHRS and CDR2 is YFSETQ. CDR3 sequence (DNA): TGCGCCAGCAGCTTGGGGGACAGGGTTTCCGCTGAGCAGTTCTTC. Its translation: CASSLGDRVSAEQFF. The full variable domain, rest sourced from reference TRBV5-1 and TRBJ2-1, is KAGVTQTPRYLIKTRGQQVTLSCSPISGHRSVSWYQQTPGQGLQFLFEYFSETQRNKGNFPGRFSGRQFSNSRSEMNVSTLELGDSALYLCASSLGDRVSAEQFFGPGTRLTVL.

This chain joins TRBV24-1 and TRBJ2-1; D gene uncertain. The CDR3 contains 12 residues. Germline loops: CDR1 KGHDR, CDR2 SFDVKD. V gave up 1 base and J gave up 9 bases, with 6 bases separating them. DNA for the CDR3: TGTGCCACCAGTGATTTTGTTAGTGAGCAGTTCTTC. Translated, it gives CATSDFVSEQFF.

This clonotype was seen repeatedly, ten times or more. V usage is TRBV2 and J usage is TRBJ2-3, with 10 bases aligning to TRBD2. Germline V gene sequence: CDR1 SNHLY, CDR2 FYNNEI. V shed 3 bases, J shed 0 bases, and the junction held 3 bases outside the gene matches. The CDR3 is made up of 16 amino acids. CDR3 in DNA: TGTGCCAGCAGTGATCTAGCGGGGGAGAGCACAGATACGCAGTATTTT. Protein sequence: CASSDLAGESTDTQYF.

This chain connects TRBV11-1 to TRBJ1-3; the D is unclear. The CDR3 consists of 16 residues. Germline CDR1 and CDR2: SGHAT and FQDESV (reference sequence). Trimming removed 2 bases at V and 0 bases at J, with 11 bases between. CDR3 DNA: TGTGCCAGCAGCTTAATCCACGGCACCTCTGGAAACACCATATATTTT. It specifies CASSLIHGTSGNTIYF.

The rearrangement links TRBV15 to TRBJ1-1, with 10 bases aligning to TRBD1. The trim removed 2 bases at V and 4 bases at J, leaving 13 bases unmatched. The CDR3 is 18 residues long. Germline CDR1 is LNHNV and CDR2 is YYDKDF (reference sequence). This CDR3 is CATSRSFGTGVFRTEAFF. The CDR3 DNA reads as TGTGCCACCAGCAGAAGTTTTGGGACAGGGGTCTTCCGCACTGAAGCTTTCTTT.

The rearrangement joins TRBV5-5 to TRBJ1-1, with 9 bases lining up with TRBD1. Germline-derived CDR1 and CDR2 are SGHKS and YYEKEE (reference sequence). The CDR3 extends over 16 amino acids. J gave up 4 bases and V 3 bases, and 10 bases lay outside the gene matches. CDR3 sequence: CASSSPTGTGFTEAFF. Here the CDR3 DNA reads TGTGCCAGCAGCTCCCCTACCGGGACAGGGTTCACTGAAGCTTTCTTT.

This chain uses TRBV20-1 with TRBJ2-2, with 10 nucleotides matching TRBD1. Germline values: CDR1 DFQATT, CDR2 SNEGSKA (reference sequence). With 6 bases clipped from V and 5 bases from J, the junction kept 9 bases outside the gene matches. The CDR3 has 15 residues. In DNA, the CDR3 is TGCAGTGCCCGGACCGGGACAGGGGTAACCGGGGAGCTGTTTTTT. It codes for CSARTGTGVTGELFF.